This T cell receptor (beta chain) came from a study of T-cell reconstitution after alpha-beta-depleted transplantation in children. V lost 1 base, J lost 6 bases, and 10 bases stayed unmatched. Germline V gene lookup returns CDR1 LGHDT and CDR2 YNNKEL (reference sequence). The CDR3 length is 17 residues. It was with unique molecular identifiers that the TCRbeta library was prepared. TCRdb called the PCR reads again in MiXCR, with one record for every CDR3 protein. The data show about 340,000 distinct CDR3 sequences, 10% to 13% seen once. Sequencing was performed on PBMCs from the stem cell graft donor, taken from the stem cell graft. The receptor was derived from a human donor who donated a stem cell graft to a child with acute lymphoblastic leukemia. The V call is TRBV3-1, the J call TRBJ2-1, with TRBD2 matching 9 bases. DNA for the CDR3: TGTGCCAGCAGCCAAGGATTGTCTAGCGGGGCCCCCAATGAGCAGTTCTTC. Protein: CASSQGLSSGAPNEQFF.